A selection of T cell receptor beta chains follows, all from one sample in a study of T cell repertoires in cytomegalovirus infection. For these TCRs, the target antigens are not known. One entry per CDR3 protein, called by TCRdb with MiXCR from the reads. The table has about 270,000 distinct CDR3 sequences, less than 25% seen once. The specimen comprised cultured PBMCs, sampled from culture after CMV antigen stimulation. These TCRs come from a human donor in good health (CMV status not recorded). Some clones in this sample may be carry-over from other donors' samples. The CDR3 runs from the conserved cysteine through the conserved F or W. Fields, in order: D gene, V gene, J gene, clone size, CDR3 protein, CDR3 DNA. A D gene is named only where the DNA matches it firmly. Size is stated for part of the rows, as once, few or many counts, or as a class when the clone is expanded.

NA	TRBV19	TRBJ2-1	NA	CASRLDGLPYNEQFF	TGTGCCAGTAGATTGGACGGCCTACCTTACAATGAGCAGTTCTTC
TRBD1	TRBV7-9	TRBJ2-1	NA	CASSPRDRVVNEQFF	TGTGCCAGCAGCCCCAGGGACAGGGTTGTAAATGAGCAGTTCTTC
NA	TRBV7-2	TRBJ1-2	many	CASSSGRDGYGYTF	TGTGCCAGCAGCTCTGGGCGGGACGGCTATGGCTACACCTTC
NA	TRBV7-6	TRBJ2-7	NA	CASSLIRTPAEQYF	TGTGCCAGCAGCTTAATAAGGACACCGGCCGAGCAGTACTTC
NA	TRBV12-3/TRBV12-4	TRBJ2-5	few	CASRARGSETQYF	TGTGCCAGCAGAGCGAGGGGATCGGAGACCCAGTACTTC
NA	TRBV18	TRBJ1-1	NA	CASSPPASRSEAFF	TGTGCCAGCTCACCACCTGCCAGCAGGTCTGAAGCTTTCTTT
NA	TRBV2	TRBJ1-4	NA	CASSLGGVTNEKLFF	TGTGCCAGCAGCCTGGGGGGAGTAACTAATGAAAAACTGTTTTTT
NA	TRBV5-4	TRBJ1-1	NA	CASRGRRSPEAFF	TGTGCCAGCAGGGGGAGGAGGTCCCCTGAAGCTTTCTTT
NA	TRBV6-2/TRBV6-3	TRBJ2-1	NA	CASSYWPGYNEQFF	TGTGCCAGCAGTTACTGGCCAGGGTACAATGAGCAGTTCTTC
NA	TRBV28	TRBJ2-7	many	CASSRLAYEQYF	TGTGCCAGCAGTAGGCTAGCCTACGAGCAGTACTTC
TRBD1	TRBV7-8	TRBJ2-7	many	CASSPGTDIYEQYF	TGTGCCAGCAGCCCCGGGACAGACATCTACGAGCAGTACTTC
NA	TRBV19	TRBJ2-2	NA	CASSNPGTAGELFF	TGTGCCAGTAGTAATCCGGGGACTGCCGGGGAGCTGTTTTTT
TRBD2	TRBV27	TRBJ2-3	few	CASSYRTSGLSTDTQYF	TGTGCCAGCAGTTACCGGACTAGCGGTTTATCCACAGATACGCAGTATTTT
NA	TRBV13	TRBJ2-5	NA	CASSSRALIPGEETQYF	TGTGCCAGCAGCAGCCGGGCCCTGATACCCGGGGAAGAGACCCAGTACTTC
NA	TRBV27	TRBJ2-3	many	CASSLDYSTDTQYF	TGTGCCAGCAGCCTGGACTACTCCACAGATACGCAGTATTTT
NA	TRBV9	TRBJ1-5	once	CASSGDRLDQPQHF	TGTGCCAGCAGTGGAGACAGATTGGATCAGCCCCAGCATTTT
NA	TRBV10-3	TRBJ2-3	few	CAISGAGSSTDTQYF	TGTGCCATCAGTGGGGCAGGATCCTCCACAGATACGCAGTATTTT
NA	TRBV10-3	TRBJ2-5	NA	CASTGGFSGEEETQYF	TGTGCCAGTACAGGGGGCTTTAGCGGGGAAGAAGAGACCCAGTACTTC
NA	TRBV12-3/TRBV12-4	TRBJ1-1	few	CASSLSRRTNTEAFF	TGTGCCAGCAGTTTAAGTAGACGGACGAACACTGAAGCTTTCTTT
NA	TRBV18	TRBJ1-1	NA	CASQTEQNTEAFF	TGTGCCAGCCAGACAGAACAAAACACTGAAGCTTTCTTT
TRBD2	TRBV4-2	TRBJ2-1	few	CASSRLATSERYNEQFF	TGTGCCAGCAGCCGGCTTGCGACTAGCGAAAGGTACAATGAGCAGTTCTTC
TRBD2	TRBV6-2/TRBV6-3	TRBJ2-4	few	CASSVRGISKNIQYF	TGTGCCAGCAGTGTGCGGGGGATAAGCAAAAACATTCAGTACTTC
TRBD1	TRBV5-1	TRBJ2-1	many	CASSLGQGGYNEQFF	TGCGCCAGCAGCTTAGGACAGGGAGGCTACAATGAGCAGTTCTTC
NA	TRBV28	TRBJ2-5	few	CASSFGGLETQYF	TGTGCCAGCAGTTTCGGGGGGCTGGAGACCCAGTACTTC
TRBD1	TRBV12-3/TRBV12-4	TRBJ1-5	NA	CASRQTGISNQPQHF	TGTGCCAGCAGACAGACAGGGATAAGCAATCAGCCCCAGCATTTT
TRBD1	TRBV12-3/TRBV12-4	TRBJ1-2	NA	CASSFGRGLNYGYTF	TGTGCCAGCAGCTTTGGGAGGGGGCTAAACTATGGCTACACCTTC
NA	TRBV7-6	TRBJ1-1	many	CASSQAPMGTEAFF	TGTGCCAGCAGCCAAGCTCCAATGGGGACTGAAGCTTTCTTT
NA	TRBV20-1	TRBJ2-3	NA	CSKAVRLTGTQYF	TGCTCCAAGGCGGTCCGTCTCACGGGTACGCAGTATTTT
NA	TRBV25-1	TRBJ2-1	NA	CASSENSHNEQFF	TGTGCCAGCAGTGAAAATTCACACAATGAGCAGTTCTTC
NA	TRBV5-4	TRBJ2-3	NA	CASSSRQGDTQYF	TGTGCCAGCAGCTCTAGGCAGGGAGATACGCAGTATTTT
NA	TRBV4-2	TRBJ2-5	many	CASSRSVIGQETQYF	TGTGCCAGCAGCCGTAGCGTGATAGGCCAAGAGACCCAGTACTTC
TRBD2	TRBV6-2/TRBV6-3	TRBJ2-5	NA	CASSWVPGGETQYF	TGTGCCAGCAGTTGGGTCCCGGGGGGAGAGACCCAGTACTTC
NA	TRBV6-6	TRBJ2-3	NA	CASSFGPFTDTQYF	TGTGCCAGCAGTTTTGGGCCGTTCACAGATACGCAGTATTTT
TRBD1	TRBV7-2	TRBJ1-3	many	CASSLEGARGGNTIYF	TGTGCCAGCAGCTTAGAGGGGGCGCGAGGAGGAAACACCATATATTTT
TRBD1	TRBV3-1	TRBJ1-2	NA	CASSPKGTVYGYTF	TGTGCCAGCAGCCCAAAGGGGACAGTCTATGGCTACACCTTC
TRBD1	TRBV7-2	TRBJ1-2	many	CASSWDRGTGGYTF	TGTGCCAGCAGTTGGGACAGGGGGACCGGGGGCTACACCTTC
NA	TRBV30	TRBJ1-2	NA	CAWSVRSHYGYTF	TGTGCCTGGAGTGTTCGGAGTCACTATGGCTACACCTTC
NA	TRBV12-5	TRBJ1-1	few	CASGIPVDTEAFF	TGTGCTAGTGGTATCCCGGTCGACACTGAAGCTTTCTTT
NA	TRBV7-2	TRBJ2-1	medium-sized	CASSLGRARNEQFF	TGTGCCAGCAGCCTCGGGAGAGCGCGGAATGAGCAGTTCTTC
NA	TRBV10-3	TRBJ1-4	NA	CAISDPGSGEKLFF	TGTGCCATCAGTGACCCGGGGAGTGGTGAAAAACTGTTTTTT
NA	TRBV6-2/TRBV6-3	TRBJ2-7	NA	CASSYDFEIYEQYF	TGTGCCAGCAGTTACGACTTCGAGATATACGAGCAGTACTTC
TRBD2	TRBV7-2	TRBJ2-1	few	CASSSGLAASSYNEQFF	TGTGCCAGCAGCTCAGGACTAGCGGCGAGCTCCTACAATGAGCAGTTCTTC
TRBD2	TRBV7-8	TRBJ2-1	few	CASSLGRLLAGGLGANEQFF	TGTGCCAGCAGCTTAGGTCGATTACTAGCGGGAGGCCTCGGGGCCAATGAGCAGTTCTTC
TRBD2	TRBV10-3	TRBJ2-7	NA	CAITNGGNHYEQYF	TGTGCCATCACCAACGGGGGGAATCATTACGAGCAGTACTTC
NA	TRBV6-2/TRBV6-3	TRBJ1-1	few	CASSYSSGRVNTEAFF	TGTGCCAGCAGTTACTCGAGCGGGAGGGTGAACACTGAAGCTTTCTTT
NA	TRBV19	TRBJ2-7	NA	CASSFDGGPSLPYEQYF	TGTGCCAGTAGTTTTGACGGGGGTCCTTCTTTGCCTTACGAGCAGTACTTC
NA	TRBV4-1	TRBJ1-4	NA	CASSQATGTNEKLFF	TGCGCCAGCAGCCAAGCCACAGGGACTAATGAAAAACTGTTTTTT
TRBD2	TRBV7-4	TRBJ2-4	NA	CASSKRLAGDSRAKNIQYF	TGTGCCAGCAGCAAGCGACTAGCGGGAGATTCACGAGCCAAAAACATTCAGTACTTC
TRBD1	TRBV11-3	TRBJ2-2	NA	CASSLHPTGVNTGELFF	TGTGCCAGCAGCTTGCATCCGACAGGGGTGAACACCGGGGAGCTGTTTTTT
NA	TRBV2	TRBJ2-1	NA	CASTRLITYNEQFF	TGTGCCAGCACGCGACTTATTACCTACAATGAGCAGTTCTTC